This TCR beta chain was obtained from a study of identical twins. Study observations and caveats: Fewer insertions characterized abundant cord blood beta clonotypes, whereas memory repertoires showed none. Within twin pairs, the out-of-frame alpha sequences they shared showed excess low generation probability.

The donors were all healthy and Caucasian. From the 5' RACE reads, TCRdb called clonotypes with MiXCR, one entry per CDR3 protein. The sample holds fewer than 650,000 distinct CDR3 sequences; 9% to 10% are singletons and the top ten take roughly 3%. There are 13 residues in the CDR3. V lost 4 bases and J lost 5, with 10 bases in between. In its sample, this clonotype was seen a few times. What it binds is not known. This sample also appeared in a second study, on yellow fever vaccine responses in identical twins.

The chain has TRBV12-3 or TRBV12-4 and TRBJ2-3; D ambiguous. Sequenced material: PBMCs. The sequence was collected from a woman aged 18-29 years in good health. CDR3 in DNA: TGTGCCAGCAGTTGGGATGTTAAAGATACGCAGTATTTT. It is translated as CASSWDVKDTQYF.